The entry that follows covers one TCR beta chain sequence. The antigen remains undetermined. This entry comes from a study of regulatory T cells in long-lasting Graves disease. The study, taken as a whole, reports: Blood alone, not thyroid tissue, was studied. Results may be inaccurate due to the small sample size.

This sample's time point: persistent/refractory GD, antithyroid drugs over 5 years with positive TRAb. After RNA was extracted from PBMCs, the TCR library was made from it. The guidelines of the American Thyroid Association were the basis for diagnosing Graves' disease. Arm-PCR with iRepertoire HTBI primers amplified the CDR3 regions for these TCR beta libraries. TCRdb fed the multiplex PCR reads into MiXCR, producing one record per CDR3 protein. There are hundreds of thousands of distinct CDR3 sequences in the sample; less than 25% occur only once, and under 25% lies in the top ten. CDR1 and CDR2 (germline): MDHEN, SYDVKM. Trimming removed 5 bases at V and 3 bases at J, with 5 bases between. The CDR3 loop spans 12 amino acids.

This receptor was identified in a female donor with Graves disease. Sequencing used peripheral blood mononuclear cells (PBMCs), obtained when the disease was refractory, from a patient treated with antithyroid drugs. The chain has TRBV28 and TRBJ1-3; no clear D. As DNA, the CDR3 is TGTGCCAGCAGTCTTATTGGAAACACCATATATTTT. Translated: CASSLIGNTIYF.